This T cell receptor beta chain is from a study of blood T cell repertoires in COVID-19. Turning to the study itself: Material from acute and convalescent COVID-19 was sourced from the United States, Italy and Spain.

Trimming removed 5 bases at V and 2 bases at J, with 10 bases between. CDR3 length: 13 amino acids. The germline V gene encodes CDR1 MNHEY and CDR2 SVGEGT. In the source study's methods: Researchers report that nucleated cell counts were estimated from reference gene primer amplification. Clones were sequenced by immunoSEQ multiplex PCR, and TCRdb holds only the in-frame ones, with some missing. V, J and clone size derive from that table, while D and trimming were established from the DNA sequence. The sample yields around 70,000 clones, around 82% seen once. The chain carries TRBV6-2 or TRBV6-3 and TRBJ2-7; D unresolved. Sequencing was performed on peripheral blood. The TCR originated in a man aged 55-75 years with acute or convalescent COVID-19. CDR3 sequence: CASSRQVPYEQYF. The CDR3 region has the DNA TGTGCCAGCAGTCGACAAGTTCCCTACGAGCAGTACTTC.